This T cell receptor (beta chain) comes out of a study of blood T cell repertoires in COVID-19. Looking at the study overall: The origin of the acute and convalescent COVID-19 samples was the United States, Italy and Spain. T cells, B-cell-depleted T cells, or PBMCs provided the cDNA or gDNA that served as material.

Original methodology: Nucleated cell counts were estimated from reference gene primer amplification. Repertoires were generated with immunoSEQ multiplex PCR, while TCRdb's copy carries only in-frame clones and drops some. The V and J calls and the clone size are those of that table, but D and trimming were determined from the DNA. The sample contains 95,000 or so clones, 81% of which appear only once. V gave up 3 bases and J gave up 0 bases, with 18 bases separating them. The CDR3 contains 17 residues. CDR1 and CDR2 from the germline V gene are LGHDT and YNNKEL (reference sequence). Seattle enrolled patients during active infection and tracked them longitudinally. This clone was observed a handful of times.

V gene TRBV3-1 (or the pseudogene TRBV3-2) combines with J gene TRBJ2-7; D uncertain. The source is a man of 80 years or more with COVID-19, enrolled during active disease. Input material: peripheral blood. The CDR3 here is CASSQRSMRLVSYEQYF. CDR3 sequence (DNA): TGTGCCAGCAGCCAGAGAAGTATGAGACTTGTCTCCTACGAGCAGTACTTC.